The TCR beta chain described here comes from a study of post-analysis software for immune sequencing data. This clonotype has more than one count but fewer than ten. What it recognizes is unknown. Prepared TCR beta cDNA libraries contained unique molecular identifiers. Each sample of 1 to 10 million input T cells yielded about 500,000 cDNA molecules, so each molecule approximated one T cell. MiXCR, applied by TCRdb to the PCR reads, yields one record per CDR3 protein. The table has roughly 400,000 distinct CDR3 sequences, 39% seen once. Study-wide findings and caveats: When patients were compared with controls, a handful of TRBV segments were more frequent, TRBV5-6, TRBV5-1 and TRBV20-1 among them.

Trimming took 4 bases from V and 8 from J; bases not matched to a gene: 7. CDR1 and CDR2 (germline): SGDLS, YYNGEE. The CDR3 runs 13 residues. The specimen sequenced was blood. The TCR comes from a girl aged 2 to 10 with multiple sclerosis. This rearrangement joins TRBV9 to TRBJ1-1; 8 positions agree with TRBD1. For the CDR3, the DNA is TGTGCCAGCAGCCCCTCGACAGGGGTCGAAGCTTTCTTT. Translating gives CASSPSTGVEAFF.